This T cell receptor (beta chain) was recorded in a study of blood T cell repertoires in COVID-19. This CDR3 spans 17 amino acids. V was shortened by 6 bases and J by 0 bases, with 18 bases between the two germline ends. Germline CDR1 MDHEN, CDR2 SYDVKM. Authors' analysis steps: Nucleated cell counts were estimated from reference gene primer amplification. TCRdb keeps only in-frame clones here, not all; method: immunoSEQ multiplex PCR. V and J calls and clone size come straight from that table; D and trimming were deduced from the DNA. The data contain about 59,000 clones, 81% of them seen just once; the ten biggest clones take up about 26%.

The chain joins TRBV28 to TRBJ1-3; possibly TRBD1 for D (6 bases). This sequence originates from a woman older than 75 with active or convalescent COVID-19. The sequencing input was peripheral blood. Here the CDR3 reads CASSPNGRGSSGNTIYF. As DNA, the CDR3 is TGTGCCAGCAGCCCAAACGGCAGGGGAAGCTCTGGAAACACCATATATTTT.